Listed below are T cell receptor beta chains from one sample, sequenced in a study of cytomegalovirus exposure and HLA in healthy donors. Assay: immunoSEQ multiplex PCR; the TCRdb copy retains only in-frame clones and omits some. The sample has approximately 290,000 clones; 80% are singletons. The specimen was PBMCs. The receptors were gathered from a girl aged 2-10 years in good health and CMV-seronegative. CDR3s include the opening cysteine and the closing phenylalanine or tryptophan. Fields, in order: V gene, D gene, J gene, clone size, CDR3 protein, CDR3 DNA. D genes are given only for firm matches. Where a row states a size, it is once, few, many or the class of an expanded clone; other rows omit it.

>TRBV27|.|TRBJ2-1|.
CASSLIRGSYNEQFF
TGTGCCAGCAGTTTAATTAGAGGGAGTTACAATGAGCAGTTCTTC
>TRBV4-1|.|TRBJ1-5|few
CASSQVGYSNQPQHF
TGCGCCAGCAGCCAAGTCGGGTATAGCAATCAGCCCCAGCATTTT
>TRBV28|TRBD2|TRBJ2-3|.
CASSPSGVSTDTQYF
TGTGCCAGCAGTCCTAGCGGGGTTAGCACAGATACGCAGTATTTT
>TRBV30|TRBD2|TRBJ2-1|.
CAWSAGLGYNEQFF
TGTGCCTGGAGTGCGGGACTAGGATACAATGAGCAGTTCTTC
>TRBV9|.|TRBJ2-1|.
CASSLTGNEQFF
TGTGCCAGCAGCCTGACTGGCAATGAGCAGTTCTTC
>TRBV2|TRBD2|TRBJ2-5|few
CASSVGLAGVKETQYF
TGTGCCAGCAGTGTGGGGTTAGCGGGAGTTAAAGAGACCCAGTACTTC
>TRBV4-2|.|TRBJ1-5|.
CASSQDQGINQPQHF
TGTGCCAGCAGCCAAGACCAGGGGATAAATCAGCCCCAGCATTTT
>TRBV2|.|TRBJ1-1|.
CASSDPWPRQNTEAFF
TGTGCCAGCAGTGATCCATGGCCCCGACAGAACACTGAAGCTTTCTTT
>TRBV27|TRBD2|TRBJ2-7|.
CASSALRLAGAAEQYF
TGTGCCAGCAGTGCGCTCAGACTAGCGGGAGCGGCTGAGCAGTACTTC
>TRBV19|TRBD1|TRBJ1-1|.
CASKSGTGLMNTEAFF
TGTGCCAGTAAATCCGGGACAGGGCTTATGAACACTGAAGCTTTCTTT
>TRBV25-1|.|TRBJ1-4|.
CASSDYSQGTNEKLFF
TGTGCCAGCAGTGACTATTCCCAGGGTACTAATGAAAAACTGTTTTTT
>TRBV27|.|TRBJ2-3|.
CASSLVGGESGTDTQYF
TGTGCCAGCAGCCTCGTCGGCGGAGAGTCCGGCACAGATACGCAGTATTTT
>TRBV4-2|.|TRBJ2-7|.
CASSQSAGISYEQYF
TGTGCCAGCAGCCAATCGGCCGGGATTTCCTACGAGCAGTACTTC
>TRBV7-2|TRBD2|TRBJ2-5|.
CASSLVPAGSNQETQYF
TGTGCCAGCAGCTTAGTTCCAGCGGGGAGCAACCAAGAGACCCAGTACTTC
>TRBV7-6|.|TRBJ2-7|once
CASSPDRSYEQYF
TGTGCCAGCAGCCCTGACAGATCCTACGAGCAGTACTTC